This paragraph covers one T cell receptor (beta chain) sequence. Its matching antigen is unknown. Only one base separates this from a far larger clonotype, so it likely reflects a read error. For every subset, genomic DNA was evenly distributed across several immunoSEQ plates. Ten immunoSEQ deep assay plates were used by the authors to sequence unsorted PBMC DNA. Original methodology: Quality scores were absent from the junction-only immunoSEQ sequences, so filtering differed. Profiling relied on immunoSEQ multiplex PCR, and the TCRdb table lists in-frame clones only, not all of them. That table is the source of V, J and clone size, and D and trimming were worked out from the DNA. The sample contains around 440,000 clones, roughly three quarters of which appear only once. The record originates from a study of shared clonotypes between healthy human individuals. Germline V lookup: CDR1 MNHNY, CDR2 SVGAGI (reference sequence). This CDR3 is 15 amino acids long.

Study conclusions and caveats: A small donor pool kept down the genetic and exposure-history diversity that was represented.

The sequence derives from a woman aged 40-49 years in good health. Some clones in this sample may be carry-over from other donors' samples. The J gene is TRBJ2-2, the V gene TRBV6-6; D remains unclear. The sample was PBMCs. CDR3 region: CASTTAQTNTRELFF. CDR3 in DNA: TGTGCCAGCACCACCGCACAGACCAACACCAGGGAGCTGTTTTTT.